Following are 3 T cell receptor beta chains from one sample sequenced in a study of blood T cell repertoires in COVID-19. TCRdb keeps only in-frame clones here, not all; method: immunoSEQ multiplex PCR. The data contain approximately 300,000 clones, 85% to 90% of them singletons. Sequenced: peripheral blood. These TCRs come from a woman between 50 and 59 years old with COVID-19, enrolled during active disease.

The V gene is TRBV9, the J gene TRBJ1-2, with D hard to call. CDR3 length: 13 amino acids. The germline gives CDR1 SGDLS, CDR2 YYNGEE. V was clipped by 0 bases and J by 8 bases, with 11 bases between them. The CDR3 spells CASSVGPGLGYTF. For the CDR3, the DNA is TGTGCCAGCAGCGTAGGCCCGGGTTTGGGCTACACCTTC.

The CDR3 DNA sequence: TGCAGCGTCTTTAGGGTTGGCACAGCCTCCGGGACAGGGATTGATGAGCAGTTCTTC. Translation gives CSVFRVGTASGTGIDEQFF. This chain links TRBV29-1 with TRBJ2-1; 9 bases line up with TRBD1. The CDR3 covers 19 residues. V was clipped by 6 bases and J by 8 bases; unmatched bases: 26. CDR1 and CDR2 (germline): SQVTM, ANQGSEA.

V gene TRBV19 combines with J gene TRBJ2-1; TRBD2 agrees at 7 bases. Trimming cost V 7 bases and J 1 base; bases outside gene matches: 10. CDR1 LNHDA and CDR2 SQIVND come from the germline V gene (reference sequence). The CDR3 runs 16 residues. The CDR3 loop reads CASIGRASGSYNEQFF. DNA for the CDR3: TGTGCCAGTATAGGGAGGGCAAGTGGATCCTACAATGAGCAGTTCTTC.